Each of the 24 T cell receptor beta chains below was sequenced from the same sample in a study of blood T cell repertoires in COVID-19. Repertoires were generated with immunoSEQ multiplex PCR, while TCRdb's copy carries only in-frame clones and drops some. The data hold roughly 160,000 clones, with approximately 84% observed a single time. Material: PBMCs or T cells enriched from blood (not recorded which). These receptors were collected from a woman aged 45-59 years who had recovered from COVID-19.

The rearrangement links TRBV28 to TRBJ1-2, with D tentatively TRBD1 (6 bases). The V gene lost 3 bases and the J gene lost 5 bases, with 13 bases spanning the gap. CDR1 is MDHEN, CDR2 SYDVKM, per germline. This CDR3 comprises 14 residues. Written as DNA, the CDR3 is TGTGCCAGCAGTTTGCTCAGGGGTGCGTATGGCTACACCTTC. As protein: CASSLLRGAYGYTF.

V is TRBV5-1 and J is TRBJ1-6, with TRBD1 as a possible D gene (5 bases). V was pared by 0 bases and J by 10 bases, with 14 bases between. Germline V lookup: CDR1 SGHRS, CDR2 YFSETQ. This CDR3 is built from 15 residues. CDR3: CASSLAVQGKSPLHF. CDR3 sequence (DNA): TGCGCCAGCAGCTTGGCGGTCCAGGGTAAATCACCCCTCCACTTT.

The J gene is TRBJ2-1, the V gene TRBV7-2; 7 nucleotides line up with TRBD2. J was trimmed by 7 bases and V by 6 bases; bases with no gene match: 9. Germline CDR1 and CDR2: SGHTA and FQGNSA. The CDR3 is 14 residues long. DNA for the CDR3: TGTGCCAGCAGGTCGCCCGGGACTATAAATGAGCAGTTCTTC. Protein sequence: CASRSPGTINEQFF. Supplemented by reference TRBV7-2 and TRBJ2-1, the full variable domain reads GAGVSQSPSNKVTEKGKDVELRCDPISGHTALYWYRQSLGQGLEFLIYFQGNSAPDKSGLPSDRFSAERTGGSVSTLTIQRTQQEDSAVYLCASRSPGTINEQFFGPGTRLTVL.

The chain couples TRBV9 to TRBJ2-7, with D perhaps matching TRBD2 (5 bases). Germline-derived CDR1 and CDR2 are SGDLS and YYNGEE. V was clipped by 2 bases and J by 2 bases, with 11 bases between them. The CDR3 sequence is 14 residues long. The CDR3 is CASSVLAEAYEQYF. CDR3 bases: TGTGCCAGCAGCGTGCTAGCTGAAGCCTACGAGCAGTACTTC.

The J gene is TRBJ2-7, the V gene TRBV5-4, with a weak D call TRBD1 (7 bases). V lost 4 bases and J 3 bases, leaving 20 bases between the germline ends. This CDR3 comprises 16 residues. Germline CDR1 SGHNT, CDR2 YYREEE (reference sequence). DNA for the CDR3: TGTGCCAGCAGCGCGGGACAGAGCCTACTAAACTACGAGCAGTACTTC. This translates into CASSAGQSLLNYEQYF. Supplemented by reference TRBV5-4 and TRBJ2-7, the full variable domain reads ETGVTQSPTHLIKTRGQQVTLRCSSQSGHNTVSWYQQALGQGPQFIFQYYREEENGRGNFPPRFSGLQFPNYSSELNVNALELDDSALYLCASSAGQSLLNYEQYFGPGTRLTVT.

This chain links TRBV15 with TRBJ2-7; D perhaps matches TRBD2 (6 bases). The CDR3 is 14 amino acids. Trimming took 5 bases from V and 5 from J, leaving 16 bases between them. The germline gives CDR1 LNHNV, CDR2 YYDKDF (reference sequence). CDR3 residues: CATSRAQEGNEQYF. CDR3 bases: TGTGCCACCAGCCGAGCCCAGGAGGGAAACGAGCAGTACTTC. Full variable domain (remainder filled in from reference TRBV15 and TRBJ2-7): DAMVIQNPRYQVTQFGKPVTLSCSQTLNHNVMYWYQQKSSQAPKLLFHYYDKDFNNEADTPDNFQSRRPNTSFCFLDIRSPGLGDTAMYLCATSRAQEGNEQYFGPGTRLTVT.

The chain employs TRBV7-2 and TRBJ2-1, with D possibly TRBD2 on 5 matching bases. The ends were cut back, 5 bases at V and 1 base at J, with 12 bases in the middle. Germline V lookup: CDR1 SGHTA, CDR2 FQGNSA. The CDR3 is 15 amino acids. The CDR3 protein is CASSPRLRSYNEQFF. The DNA of the CDR3 is TGTGCCAGCAGCCCCCGACTAAGGTCCTACAATGAGCAGTTCTTC. Full variable domain (rest looked up from reference TRBV7-2 and TRBJ2-1): GAGVSQSPSNKVTEKGKDVELRCDPISGHTALYWYRQSLGQGLEFLIYFQGNSAPDKSGLPSDRFSAERTGGSVSTLTIQRTQQEDSAVYLCASSPRLRSYNEQFFGPGTRLTVL.

The chain couples TRBV6-2 or TRBV6-3 to TRBJ1-3, with 8 bases identical to TRBD1. Per germline, CDR1 MNHEY and CDR2 SVGEGT. The CDR3 extends over 17 amino acids. Germline trimming cut 4 bases from V and 0 bases from J; bases unmatched to any gene: 8. CDR3 region: CASSSSGQALSGNTIYF. DNA of the CDR3: TGTGCCAGCAGTTCCTCGGGACAGGCCCTCTCTGGAAACACCATATATTTT.

The chain uses TRBV2 and TRBJ2-1; 12 bases fit TRBD2. CDR3 size: 14 residues. Trimming cost V 4 bases and J 9 bases; bases outside gene matches: 4. The germline V gene encodes CDR1 SNHLY and CDR2 FYNNEI. CDR3 amino acids: CASSGLAGVTEQFF. CDR3 DNA sequence: TGTGCCAGCAGTGGACTAGCGGGAGTGACTGAGCAGTTCTTC.

The rearrangement joins TRBV29-1 to TRBJ1-4, with TRBD1 matching 11 bases. V trimming: 7 bases; J trimming: 8 bases; junction bases outside the gene matches: 3. Germline values: CDR1 SQVTM, CDR2 ANQGSEA. The CDR3 extends over 12 amino acids. The CDR3, as DNA: TGCAGCGCGGGACAGGGGGAGGAAAAACTGTTTTTT. This codes for CSAGQGEEKLFF.

The chain employs TRBV7-2 and TRBJ1-5, with 10 bases aligning to TRBD1. The CDR3 has 15 amino acids. In germline, CDR1 is SGHTA, CDR2 FQGNSA. The ends lost 5 bases at V and 5 bases at J; junction bases unmatched: 6. The CDR3 sequence is CASSLKGQGYQPQHF. CDR3 coding DNA: TGTGCCAGCAGCCTAAAGGGACAGGGGTATCAGCCCCAGCATTTT.

The chain joins TRBV5-8 to TRBJ1-5, with 8 bases fitting TRBD1. The CDR3 consists of 14 residues. J lost 2 bases, V lost 3 bases, and 1 base had no gene match. The germline gives CDR1 SGHTS, CDR2 YDEGEE. In nucleotides, the CDR3 is TGTGCCAGCAGCTCGGACAGGGGCAATCAGCCCCAGCATTTT. This gives the protein CASSSDRGNQPQHF.

In this sample, this clone turned up once. V and J are TRBV2 and TRBJ1-1; D might be TRBD1 (6 bases). Trimming took 6 bases from V and 2 from J, leaving 13 bases between them. The CDR3 extends over 14 amino acids. The germline gives CDR1 SNHLY, CDR2 FYNNEI. CDR3 coding DNA: TGTGCCAGCAGCCTACAGGGTTATAACACTGAAGCTTTCTTT. It translates to CASSLQGYNTEAFF. Drawing the rest from reference TRBV2 and TRBJ1-1, the complete variable domain is EPEVTQTPSHQVTQMGQEVILRCVPISNHLYFYWYRQILGQKVEFLVSFYNNEISEKSEIFDDQFSVERPDGSNFTLKIRSTKLEDSAMYFCASSLQGYNTEAFFGQGTRLTVV.

The chain employs TRBV24-1 and TRBJ1-5, with 9 bases matching TRBD1. CDR3 size: 14 residues. V shed 3 bases, J shed 7 bases, and the junction held 3 bases outside the gene matches. Per germline, CDR1 KGHDR and CDR2 SFDVKD. This CDR3 is CATSDTGGEQPQHF. The CDR3 nucleotides read TGTGCCACCAGTGATACAGGGGGCGAACAGCCCCAGCATTTT.

The V and J genes are TRBV4-1 and TRBJ1-2, with 12 bases identical to TRBD1. Germline V lookup: CDR1 MGHRA, CDR2 YSYEKL. The CDR3 sequence is 14 residues long. The trim removed 4 bases at V and 8 bases at J, leaving 5 bases unmatched. CDR3 in DNA: TGCGCCAGCAGCCCGGGACAGGGGGCGCGGGGCTACACCTTC. Amino acids: CASSPGQGARGYTF.

This CDR3 reads CASSLSTGFNEQFF. CDR3 bases: TGTGCCAGCAGCTTGTCGACAGGGTTCAATGAGCAGTTCTTC. The chain links TRBV7-2 to TRBJ2-1; 7 bases map to TRBD1. J was trimmed by 6 bases and V by 3 bases; bases with no gene match: 5. The CDR3 length is 14 residues. Germline lookup yields CDR1 SGHTA and CDR2 FQGNSA.

This chain connects TRBV19 to TRBJ2-1; 7 nucleotides line up with TRBD2. Germline loops: CDR1 LNHDA, CDR2 SQIVND (reference sequence). V trimming: 3 bases; J trimming: 7 bases; junction bases outside the gene matches: 9. The CDR3 runs 15 residues. This CDR3 is CASSMSAGVGNEQFF. CDR3 DNA sequence: TGTGCCAGTAGTATGTCGGCGGGAGTCGGTAATGAGCAGTTCTTC.

This clone was seen a handful of times. The chain is built from TRBV6-5 and TRBJ1-1; maybe TRBD1 (5 bases). The CDR3 length is 16 residues. The V and J ends lost 3 bases and 0 bases respectively, with 14 bases between them. Germline CDR1 MNHEY, CDR2 SVGAGI. The CDR3 DNA sequence: TGTGCCAGCAGTTATCGGACACTCTCTCTGAACACTGAAGCTTTCTTT. This translates into CASSYRTLSLNTEAFF.

J is TRBJ2-1 and V is TRBV5-1; 8 bases align to TRBD1. CDR3 length: 16 residues. Germline V gives CDR1 SGHRS, CDR2 YFSETQ. J lost 6 bases, V lost 4 bases, and 12 bases had no gene match. The CDR3 DNA reads TGCGCCAGCAGCGATACCGGGGGACAGGTAGTCAATGAGCAGTTCTTC. The encoded protein is CASSDTGGQVVNEQFF.

The gene calls are TRBV4-3 and TRBJ2-2; D is ambiguous. CDR1 LGHNA and CDR2 YSLEER come from the germline V gene. The V end lost 2 bases, the J end lost 4 bases, and 14 bases lay between the germline ends. The CDR3 totals 16 residues. The CDR3 is CASSQRHLGPTGELFF. The DNA of the CDR3 is TGCGCCAGCAGCCAACGACATTTGGGTCCCACCGGGGAGCTGTTTTTT.

V usage is TRBV18 and J usage is TRBJ2-1; D remains ambiguous. Trimming removed 5 bases at V and 5 bases at J, with 7 bases between. The CDR3 runs to 12 residues. Germline V gives CDR1 KGHSH, CDR2 LQKENI. The CDR3 loop is CASSSAHNEQFF. DNA of the CDR3: TGTGCCAGCTCAAGCGCCCACAATGAGCAGTTCTTC.

The J gene is TRBJ1-3, the V gene TRBV3-1 (or the pseudogene TRBV3-2); perhaps TRBD1 as D (5 bases). V lost 0 bases and J lost 2, with 14 bases in between. Germline CDR1 and CDR2: LGHDT and YNNKEL (reference sequence). The CDR3 covers 17 residues. CDR3 DNA sequence: TGTGCCAGCAGCCAAGATGGAGGGGTCGAAGCTGGAAACACCATATATTTT. Protein product: CASSQDGGVEAGNTIYF.

CDR3 in amino acids: CALGRTYEQYF. CDR3 DNA: TGTGCGCTGGGCAGGACTTACGAGCAGTACTTC. This sequence joins TRBV30 and TRBJ2-7, with D possibly TRBD2 on 5 matching bases. Germline V gives CDR1 GTSNPN, CDR2 SVGIG (reference sequence). CDR3 length: 11 residues.

The V gene is TRBV25-1, the J gene TRBJ1-1; D is undetermined. The V gene's germline CDR1 is MGHDK and CDR2 SYGVNS. Trimming took 7 bases from V and 2 from J, leaving 5 bases between them. The CDR3 length is 11 residues. CDR3 nucleotides: TGTGCCAGCATCCTTAACACTGAAGCTTTCTTT. Translation gives CASILNTEAFF.